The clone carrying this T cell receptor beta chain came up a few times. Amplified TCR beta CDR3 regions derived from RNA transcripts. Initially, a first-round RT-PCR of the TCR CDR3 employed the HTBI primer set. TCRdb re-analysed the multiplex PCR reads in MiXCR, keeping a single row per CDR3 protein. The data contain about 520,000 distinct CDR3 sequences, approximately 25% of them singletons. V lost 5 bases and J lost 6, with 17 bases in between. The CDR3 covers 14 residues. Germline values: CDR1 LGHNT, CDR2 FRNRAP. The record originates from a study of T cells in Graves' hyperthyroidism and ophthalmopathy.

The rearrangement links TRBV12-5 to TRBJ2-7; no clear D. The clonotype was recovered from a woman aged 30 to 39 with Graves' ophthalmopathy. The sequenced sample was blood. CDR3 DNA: TGTGCTAGTGGTCCCCCCGGCAGGCTCCGCGAGCAGTACTTC. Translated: CASGPPGRLREQYF.